The 28 T cell receptor beta chains below were found in one sample sequenced in a study of blood T cell repertoires in COVID-19. The repertoire was sequenced with immunoSEQ multiplex PCR; TCRdb's copy has only in-frame clones and lacks some. This table has about 10,000 clones, nearly 90% appearing once. Sample: peripheral blood. The receptor set was obtained from a human donor in a cohort sampled during active COVID-19.

V gene TRBV20-1 combines with J gene TRBJ1-1; D unclear. Germline-derived CDR1 and CDR2 are DFQATT and SNEGSKA (reference sequence). The CDR3 is 11 amino acids. Between the trimmed V and J ends, which lost 6 bases and 1 base, there was a span of 6 bases. CDR3 region: CSAVSNTEAFF. As DNA, the CDR3 is TGCAGTGCCGTGTCGAACACTGAAGCTTTCTTT.

The chain couples TRBV5-4 to TRBJ2-2, with 12 bases that match TRBD2. The CDR3 runs to 17 residues. Unmatched junction bases numbered 7, after V lost 1 base and J lost 6 bases. Germline V gene data show CDR1 as SGHNT and CDR2 as YYREEE (reference sequence). CDR3: CASSLIGLAGGAGELFF. In nucleotides, the CDR3 is TGTGCCAGCAGCTTGATTGGGCTAGCGGGGGGGGCCGGGGAGCTGTTTTTT.

The gene calls are TRBV6-5 and TRBJ1-2; no clear D. CDR3 length: 14 amino acids. Germline CDR1 MNHEY, CDR2 SVGAGI. With 0 bases removed from V and 8 bases from J, the gap between germline ends came to 13 bases. CDR3 region: CASSYSREAEGYTF. CDR3 DNA: TGTGCCAGCAGTTACTCTCGGGAGGCGGAGGGCTACACCTTC.

The chain joins TRBV5-8 to TRBJ1-4, with D maybe TRBD1 (6 bases). In germline, CDR1 is SGHTS, CDR2 YDEGEE. This CDR3 has 14 residues. Trimming removed 3 bases at V and 3 bases at J, with 9 bases between. This chain's CDR3 is CASSYGQPNEKLFF. CDR3 nucleotide sequence: TGTGCCAGCAGCTACGGACAGCCTAATGAAAAACTGTTTTTT.

V and J are TRBV4-1 and TRBJ2-1; 9 bases match TRBD1. In germline, CDR1 is MGHRA, CDR2 YSYEKL. The V segment lost 4 bases and the J segment 11 bases; nucleotides outside the gene matches: 9. The CDR3 consists of 14 residues. This CDR3 reads CASSRGMGQGKQFF. CDR3 nucleotide sequence: TGCGCCAGCAGCCGCGGAATGGGACAGGGAAAGCAGTTCTTC.

The J gene is TRBJ1-2, the V gene TRBV18; D not certain. Germline values: CDR1 KGHSH, CDR2 LQKENI. V lost 2 bases and J lost 0, with 13 bases in between. This CDR3 is built from 16 residues. The CDR3 sequence is CASSPAQNGANYGYTF. The CDR3 nucleotides are TGTGCCAGCTCACCAGCCCAGAACGGAGCTAACTATGGCTACACCTTC.

The chain links TRBV19 to TRBJ1-3; 9 nucleotides line up with TRBD1. The CDR3 loop spans 16 amino acids. V shed 7 bases, J shed 4 bases, and the junction held 11 bases outside the gene matches. Germline values: CDR1 LNHDA, CDR2 SQIVND (reference sequence). DNA of the CDR3: TGTGCCAGTACTTTCCGGGACAGGGCTCGCGGAAACACCATATATTTT. Amino acids: CASTFRDRARGNTIYF.

V gene TRBV27 combines with J gene TRBJ2-1; D gene unclear. The CDR3 is 13 amino acids. Trimming left V 5 bases short and J 9 bases short, with 14 bases between. Germline lookup yields CDR1 MNHEY and CDR2 SMNVEV (reference sequence). The CDR3 nucleotides are TGTGCCAGCAGTCCTCATACTAATCCTGAGCAGTTCTTC. Amino acids: CASSPHTNPEQFF.

The rearrangement joins TRBV5-5 to TRBJ1-2, with D tentatively TRBD1 (6 bases). CDR3 size: 13 residues. V lost 0 bases to trimming and J lost 3 bases, with 6 bases between them. The germline CDR1 and CDR2 sequences are SGHKS and YYEKEE (reference sequence). CDR3 nucleotide sequence: TGTGCCAGCAGCTTGGCAGGGGACTATGGCTACACCTTC. It codes for CASSLAGDYGYTF.

The chain recombines TRBV18 with TRBJ1-6, with D unresolved. Trimming removed 4 bases from V and 10 bases from J, with 17 bases in between. CDR3 length: 15 amino acids. CDR1 and CDR2 (germline): KGHSH, LQKENI. CDR3 amino acids: CASSRVRSRGSPLHF. CDR3 nucleotide sequence: TGTGCCAGCTCACGGGTGAGGTCCCGGGGATCACCCCTCCACTTT.

The rearrangement links TRBV5-4 to TRBJ2-3; D perhaps matches TRBD2 (6 bases). Trimming stripped 0 bases from V and 4 bases from J, with 18 bases between. The CDR3 covers 17 residues. The germline CDR1 and CDR2 sequences are SGHNT and YYREEE (reference sequence). The CDR3 nucleotides are TGTGCCAGCAGCTTGGTCACGGGTGGGGGGTTCTCAGATACGCAGTATTTT. This encodes CASSLVTGGGFSDTQYF.

The chain carries TRBV6-5 and TRBJ1-1; 9 positions agree with TRBD1. J lost 5 bases, V lost 6 bases, and 7 bases had no gene match. Germline CDR1 is MNHEY and CDR2 is SVGAGI. The CDR3 has 14 amino acids. The CDR3 DNA reads as TGTGCCAGCAGGTGGGGACAGGGAGAGACTGAAGCTTTCTTT. Translating gives CASRWGQGETEAFF.

The chain uses TRBV11-2 and TRBJ2-2; weak D call: TRBD2 (6 bases). Germline V gene sequence: CDR1 SGHAT, CDR2 FQNNGV. The V end lost 3 bases, the J end lost 7 bases, and 9 bases lay between the germline ends. CDR3 length: 13 amino acids. The CDR3 protein is CASSFSGGGELFF. The CDR3 nucleotides read TGTGCCAGCAGCTTTAGCGGTGGCGGGGAGCTGTTTTTT. The whole variable domain, remainder taken from reference TRBV11-2 and TRBJ2-2, is EAGVAQSPRYKIIEKRQSVAFWCNPISGHATLYWYQQILGQGPKLLIQFQNNGVVDDSQLPKDRFSAERLKGVDSTLKIQPAKLEDSAVYLCASSFSGGGELFFGEGSRLTVL.

This clone was seen once. The chain is built from TRBV13 and TRBJ2-7; 9 nucleotides agree with TRBD2. This CDR3 comprises 15 residues. Germline V gene sequence: CDR1 PRHDT, CDR2 FYEKMQ (reference sequence). J was trimmed by 2 bases and V by 5 bases; bases with no gene match: 7. The CDR3 DNA reads TGTGCCAGCAGCCCTCTAGCGGGGATCACCTACGAGCAGTACTTC. Translation gives CASSPLAGITYEQYF.

This sequence joins TRBV29-1 and TRBJ2-3, with a weak D call TRBD2 (6 bases). Between the trimmed V and J ends, which lost 6 bases and 0 bases, there was a span of 16 bases. The CDR3 length is 15 residues. Germline V CDR1 and CDR2: SQVTM, ANQGSEA. The CDR3 loop reads CSVGSGSASTDTQYF. The CDR3 DNA reads TGCAGCGTAGGTAGCGGAAGTGCTAGCACAGATACGCAGTATTTT.

This clone is a singleton in its sample. V is TRBV5-1 and J is TRBJ2-1; possibly TRBD2 for D (7 bases). Between the trimmed V and J ends, which lost 4 bases and 2 bases, there was a span of 13 bases. Germline values: CDR1 SGHRS, CDR2 YFSETQ. The CDR3 covers 15 residues. CDR3 coding DNA: TGCGCCAGCAGCGGGAGGGGGGAAACCTACAATGAGCAGTTCTTC. Residues: CASSGRGETYNEQFF. Full variable domain (outside the CDR3, taken from reference TRBV5-1 and TRBJ2-1): KAGVTQTPRYLIKTRGQQVTLSCSPISGHRSVSWYQQTPGQGLQFLFEYFSETQRNKGNFPGRFSGRQFSNSRSEMNVSTLELGDSALYLCASSGRGETYNEQFFGPGTRLTVL.

V gene TRBV5-1 combines with J gene TRBJ1-1; D gene ambiguous. The CDR3 loop spans 13 amino acids. The germline gives CDR1 SGHRS, CDR2 YFSETQ. Trimming left V 5 bases short and J 3 bases short, with 11 bases between. Written as DNA, the CDR3 is TGCGCCAGCAGAGAACAGAGGGACACTGAAGCTTTCTTT. Translated: CASREQRDTEAFF.

Written as DNA, the CDR3 is TGTGCCAGCAGCCCACCGAGGGCGGGGGGGCTTTACAATGAGCAGTTCTTC. It codes for CASSPPRAGGLYNEQFF. This sequence joins TRBV3-1 (or the pseudogene TRBV3-2) and TRBJ2-1; 9 nucleotides align to TRBD2. Germline loops: CDR1 LGHDT, CDR2 YNNKEL (reference sequence). The length of the CDR3 is 17 residues. The ends lost 4 bases at V and 4 bases at J; junction bases unmatched: 11.

This clone was found a few times. The CDR3 spells CASARGLTSGTDTQYF. The CDR3 DNA sequence: TGTGCCAGCGCCAGGGGCTTAACATCGGGTACAGATACGCAGTATTTT. This chain links TRBV10-3 with TRBJ2-3, with a possible D match to TRBD1 (6 bases). The V and J ends lost 10 bases and 3 bases respectively, with 23 bases between them. From germline, CDR1 is ENHRY and CDR2 SYGVKD. This CDR3 is 16 amino acids long.

This clone was detected only a few times. The gene calls are TRBV6-5 and TRBJ2-6; D is uncertain. Germline loops: CDR1 MNHEY, CDR2 SVGAGI. Trimming left V 6 bases short and J 1 base short, with 10 bases between. The CDR3 contains 15 residues. The CDR3 is CASSVAWSGANVLTF. Here the CDR3 DNA reads TGTGCCAGCAGCGTGGCTTGGTCTGGGGCCAACGTCCTGACTTTC.

The chain joins TRBV27 to TRBJ2-5, with unresolved D. Trimming left V 2 bases short and J 5 bases short, with 15 bases between. CDR1 is MNHEY and CDR2 is SMNVEV in the germline V gene (reference sequence). The CDR3 sequence is 15 residues long. This CDR3 reads CASSLGPDRRETQYF. As DNA, the CDR3 is TGTGCCAGCAGTTTAGGCCCCGACCGGCGGGAGACCCAGTACTTC.

The chain couples TRBV7-8 to TRBJ1-1; TRBD1 aligns across 10 bases. In germline, CDR1 is SGHVS, CDR2 FQNEAQ. J lost 6 bases, V lost 2 bases, and 15 bases had no gene match. This CDR3 contains 18 residues. CDR3 in DNA: TGTGCCAGCAGCTTATCCGGGACAGGGGTTACCGTAGTGTCTGAAGCTTTCTTT. Its protein product is CASSLSGTGVTVVSEAFF.

The genes are TRBV9 and TRBJ2-1; D possibly corresponds to TRBD2 (5 bases). CDR1 is SGDLS, CDR2 YYNGEE, per germline. CDR3 size: 13 residues. Trimming removed 2 bases from V and 12 bases from J, with 15 bases in between. CDR3 nucleotide sequence: TGTGCCAGCAGCGTGGGTTCCACGGGGTGGCAGTTCTTC. Protein product: CASSVGSTGWQFF.

The genes are TRBV6-6 and TRBJ2-7; 9 nucleotides line up with TRBD2. The CDR3 has 16 residues. The ends lost 5 bases at V and 2 bases at J; junction bases unmatched: 10. CDR1 is MNHNY, CDR2 SVGAGI, per germline (reference sequence). The CDR3 nucleotides are TGTGCCAGCAGTCAAGGGGCGGGAGGGAATCCCTACGAGCAGTACTTC. Amino acids: CASSQGAGGNPYEQYF.

The chain is built from TRBV18 and TRBJ1-2; 9 positions match TRBD1. Trimming took 2 bases from V and 6 from J; bases not matched to a gene: 4. The CDR3 spans 14 residues. Germline CDR1 KGHSH, CDR2 LQKENI. DNA of the CDR3: TGTGCCAGCTCACCAAATACAGGGGGCGATGGCTACACCTTC. It is translated as CASSPNTGGDGYTF.

This chain uses TRBV6-5 with TRBJ2-1; tentative D call: TRBD2 (6 bases). This CDR3 contains 13 residues. Germline V CDR1 and CDR2: MNHEY, SVGAGI. V lost 7 bases to trimming and J lost 3 bases, with 10 bases between them. Here the CDR3 DNA reads TGTGCCAGCACCCGGGACTTCTACAATGAGCAGTTCTTC. Translating it yields CASTRDFYNEQFF.

This rearrangement joins TRBV13 to TRBJ1-1; D unresolved. The CDR3 has 11 amino acids. CDR1 and CDR2 (germline): PRHDT, FYEKMQ (reference sequence). Trimming took 6 bases from V and 5 from J, leaving 7 bases between them. The CDR3 region is CASSRGTEAFF. The CDR3 DNA reads TGTGCCAGCAGTCGGGGTACTGAAGCTTTCTTT.

The chain employs TRBV9 and TRBJ2-5, with TRBD2 matching over 7 bases. Trimming took 2 bases from V and 2 from J; bases not matched to a gene: 3. Per germline, CDR1 SGDLS and CDR2 YYNGEE. There are 14 residues in the CDR3. The CDR3 here is CASSVGGLQETQYF. CDR3 DNA sequence: TGTGCCAGCAGCGTCGGGGGACTACAAGAGACCCAGTACTTC.